This TCR beta chain was sequenced in a study of OX40 agonist ivuxolimab in advanced cancers. The table came from immunoSEQ multiplex PCR; TCRdb's copy has only in-frame clones and leaves some out. The sample records tens of thousands of clones, 92% being singletons. The receptor's source is an adult with an advanced solid tumor such as melanoma, head and neck, liver or kidney cancer. The sample here was CD4+ or CD8+ T cells sorted from blood, taken in a trial of the OX40 agonist ivuxolimab.

CDR3 sequence reads: CASSYGQSTDTQYF. CDR3 DNA sequence: TGTGCCAGCAGTTACGGCCAAAGCACAGATACGCAGTATTTT. The chain carries TRBV6-5 and TRBJ2-3; D unclear. Germline CDR1 is MNHEY and CDR2 is SVGAGI. Trimming took 2 bases from V and 0 from J, leaving 6 bases between them. CDR3 size: 14 residues.